The 14 T cell receptor beta chains in this list originate from one sample, sequenced in a study of T cells after yellow fever vaccination. TCRdb processed the 5' RACE reads anew with MiXCR; each CDR3 protein has one entry. This sample has approximately 580,000 distinct CDR3 sequences, with around a sixth found just once. The sequences come from PBMCs, collected about 5 days after the first yellow fever vaccination. These receptors originate from a man younger than 30 who received the YFV17D yellow fever vaccine.

The chain links TRBV7-3 to TRBJ1-1; D may be TRBD1 (5 bases). This CDR3 spans 11 amino acids. Germline CDR1 is SGHTA and CDR2 is FQGTGA. V was clipped by 8 bases and J by 8 bases, with 12 bases between them. The CDR3 reads CASGTGGEAFF. Here the CDR3 DNA reads TGTGCCAGCGGGACGGGGGGGGAAGCTTTCTTT.

This rearrangement joins TRBV7-2 to TRBJ2-1; possibly TRBD2 for D (5 bases). The CDR3 is made up of 15 amino acids. CDR1 and CDR2 from the germline V gene are SGHTA and FQGNSA. With 5 bases removed from V and 5 bases from J, the gap between germline ends came to 16 bases. The CDR3, as DNA: TGTGCCAGCAGCCCTCCCGGGATAATGAACAATGAGCAGTTCTTC. Amino acids: CASSPPGIMNNEQFF.

This sequence joins TRBV15 and TRBJ2-1; D is unclear. There are 13 residues in the CDR3. Germline V gives CDR1 LNHNV, CDR2 YYDKDF (reference sequence). The V end was cut by 0 bases, the J end by 5 bases, with 5 bases between. The CDR3 loop is CATSRDENNEQFF. CDR3 bases: TGTGCCACCAGCAGAGACGAGAACAATGAGCAGTTCTTC. Based on the CDR3 plus reference TRBV15 and TRBJ2-1, the full variable domain is DAMVIQNPRYQVTQFGKPVTLSCSQTLNHNVMYWYQQKSSQAPKLLFHYYDKDFNNEADTPDNFQSRRPNTSFCFLDIRSPGLGDTAMYLCATSRDENNEQFFGPGTRLTVL.

This clonotype showed up just a few times. This chain joins TRBV5-1 and TRBJ1-1, with D hard to call. Per the germline V gene, CDR1 is SGHRS and CDR2 is YFSETQ. V was shortened by 1 base and J by 0 bases, with 10 bases between the two germline ends. The CDR3 consists of 15 residues. The CDR3 spells CASSLRAVMNTEAFF. The CDR3 DNA follows: TGCGCCAGCAGCTTGAGGGCAGTCATGAACACTGAAGCTTTCTTT.

This clonotype was counted at least ten times. The V and J genes are TRBV12-3 or TRBV12-4 and TRBJ2-7; 8 positions match TRBD1. V was clipped by 5 bases and J by 7 bases; unmatched bases: 10. The CDR3 runs to 14 residues. CDR3 bases: TGTGCCAGCAGTCCAGGGGGCTCCTTACGGGAGCAGTACGTC. Translated: CASSPGGSLREQYV.

The chain recombines TRBV4-1 with TRBJ1-5; D might be TRBD1 (5 bases). The CDR3 length is 17 residues. Germline CDR1 is MGHRA and CDR2 is YSYEKL. V was cut by 2 bases and J by 0 bases, with 14 bases left in between. CDR3 in DNA: TGCGCCAGCAGCCAAATCCCGGGACTCCATAGCAATCAGCCCCAGCATTTT. It specifies CASSQIPGLHSNQPQHF.

This chain connects TRBV5-4 to TRBJ2-1, with D perhaps given as TRBD1 or TRBD2 (5 bases each). Deletions cut 9 bases from V and 7 bases from J, with 14 bases between. This CDR3 is 12 amino acids long. CDR1 is SGHNT and CDR2 is YYREEE in the germline V gene (reference sequence). CDR3 loop: CATSGQTNEQFF. CDR3 in DNA: TGTGCCACCTCGGGGCAGACTAATGAGCAGTTCTTC.

The chain uses TRBV18 and TRBJ2-7; TRBD2 aligns across 8 bases. V was pared by 3 bases and J by 6 bases, with 4 bases of the junction left unmatched. Per germline, CDR1 KGHSH and CDR2 LQKENI. This CDR3 is built from 13 residues. The CDR3 protein is CASSPTGGAEQYV. The DNA for the CDR3 is TGTGCCAGCTCACCGACGGGGGGGGCCGAGCAGTACGTC.

This clonotype was found a few times. The chain recombines TRBV20-1 with TRBJ2-5; 10 bases fit TRBD1. This CDR3 is built from 14 residues. V shed 3 bases and J 5 bases; nucleotides not matched to a gene: 6. CDR1 DFQATT and CDR2 SNEGSKA come from the germline V gene (reference sequence). CDR3 nucleotide sequence: TGCAGTGCTAGGACGACAGGGGGCGGGGAGACCCAGTACTTC. Protein product: CSARTTGGGETQYF.

A remark on this clonotype: At one of its ends the junction is not consistent with the germline gene, which may arise from a read error. The gene calls are TRBV23-1 and TRBJ2-1, with 12 bases lining up with TRBD1. TRBV23-1 is designated an ORF whose function remains uncertain. The CDR3 has 12 residues. The CDR3 DNA reads TGCGCCAGCAATTCCGGGACAGGGGGCTTGATCTTC. It is translated as CASNSGTGGLIF.

V is TRBV9 and J is TRBJ1-1; TRBD1 matches 8 bases. Germline assignment: CDR1 SGDLS and CDR2 YYNGEE. The CDR3 spans 13 residues. V dropped 1 base and J dropped 4; count of bases not matched to a gene: 0. CDR3 DNA sequence: TGTGCCAGCAGCGTACAGGGGGCCACTGAAGCTTTCTTT. Encoded protein: CASSVQGATEAFF. Full variable domain (outside the CDR3, taken from reference TRBV9 and TRBJ1-1): DSGVTQTPKHLITATGQRVTLRCSPRSGDLSVYWYQQSLDQGLQFLIQYYNGEERAKGNILERFSAQQFPDLHSELNLSSLELGDSALYFCASSVQGATEAFFGQGTRLTVV.

CDR3 in DNA: TGTGCCAGCAGCCAAGCTGGACGAAAAGATACGCAGTATTTT. Its protein product is CASSQAGRKDTQYF. The chain is built from TRBV4-2 and TRBJ2-3; D not resolved. The CDR3 runs 14 residues. Germline V gene data show CDR1 as LGHNA and CDR2 as YNFKEQ. Trimming cost V 1 base and J 5 bases, with 10 bases left between them.

There are many counts of this clonotype. This chain uses TRBV5-1 with TRBJ1-3; D gene unclear. Germline values: CDR1 SGHRS, CDR2 YFSETQ. This CDR3 contains 14 residues. The V and J ends lost 0 bases and 2 bases respectively, with 6 bases between them. The CDR3 spells CASSLEAAGNTIYF. Written as DNA, the CDR3 is TGCGCCAGCAGCTTGGAGGCAGCTGGAAACACCATATATTTT.

The chain recombines TRBV30 with TRBJ2-4, with 7 bases identical to TRBD1. Germline V gene sequence: CDR1 GTSNPN, CDR2 SVGIG (reference sequence). The junction had 8 bases not matched to a gene; V was cut back by 6 bases and J by 0 bases. The CDR3 totals 15 residues. The CDR3 bases are TGTGCCTGTTCTCGACAGGGTCTAGCCAAAAACATTCAGTACTTC. This translates into CACSRQGLAKNIQYF.